The sequence of this TCR beta chain was determined in a study of blood T cell repertoires in COVID-19. For the study at large: Samples of COVID-19 (acute and convalescent) were obtained from the United States, Italy and Spain. The analysed material was cDNA or gDNA that came from T cells, B-cell-depleted T cells, or PBMCs.

This clone was observed a handful of times. Only in-frame clones appear in the TCRdb table, and some are missing; sequencing was by immunoSEQ multiplex PCR. This sample has 250,000 or so clones, with around 82% found just once. This CDR3 is 14 amino acids long. Germline V gene data show CDR1 as SGHVS and CDR2 as FQNEAQ. V was clipped by 7 bases and J by 0 bases, with 12 bases between them. The chain carries TRBV7-8 and TRBJ2-5, with D possibly TRBD1 on 5 matching bases. Specimen: peripheral blood. This TCR derives from a woman aged 70-85 years with acute or convalescent COVID-19. CDR3 nucleotides: TGTGCCAGCACACCGACAGAAAACCAAGAGACCCAGTACTTC. This codes for CASTPTENQETQYF.